One sample yielded the 4 T cell receptor beta chains listed below, sequenced in a study of shared clonotypes between healthy human individuals. Measured with immunoSEQ multiplex PCR; TCRdb has only the in-frame clones, and not every one. The repertoire holds about 380,000 clones, with around 96% as singletons. The specimen was memory CD8+ T cells sorted from blood. Described subset: CD45RO+ cells pooled with CCR7-negative TemRA cells. The receptors originated from a man aged 25 to 45 in good health.

A note on this clone: The sample has other DNA sequences that encode this CDR3 too. This chain connects TRBV9 to TRBJ1-2; no reliable D call. V was trimmed by 1 base and J by 2 bases, leaving 3 bases between them. The CDR3 runs to 12 residues. Germline CDR1 reads SGDLS; CDR2 reads YYNGEE. The CDR3 loop reads CASSVINYGYTF. The CDR3 DNA follows: TGTGCCAGCAGCGTAATAAACTATGGCTACACCTTC.

The chain combines TRBV5-4 with TRBJ2-3; possible D gene TRBD2, 6 bases. Trimming pared 0 bases from V and 0 bases from J, leaving 11 bases between. CDR3 length: 16 residues. Germline V gives CDR1 SGHNT, CDR2 YYREEE (reference sequence). The CDR3 DNA reads TGTGCCAGCAGCTTGGGCCAGCGGGCTAGCACAGATACGCAGTATTTT. Its translation is CASSLGQRASTDTQYF.

The chain uses TRBV28 and TRBJ1-2; 9 bases align to TRBD1. Germline V gene data show CDR1 as MDHEN and CDR2 as SYDVKM. V gave up 3 bases and J gave up 10 bases; unmatched junction bases: 6. The CDR3 is 13 residues long. This CDR3 is CASSFGDRDYYTF. The CDR3 DNA reads TGTGCCAGCAGTTTTGGGGACAGGGACTACTACACCTTC.

V gene TRBV7-8 combines with J gene TRBJ2-5; D is undetermined. V was trimmed by 5 bases and J by 2 bases, leaving 9 bases between them. The CDR3 consists of 13 residues. Germline V lookup: CDR1 SGHVS, CDR2 FQNEAQ. In DNA, the CDR3 is TGTGCCAGCAGCACAGAGAGGCAAGAGACCCAGTACTTC. Its translation: CASSTERQETQYF. The variable domain in full, with the rest retrieved from reference TRBV7-8 and TRBJ2-5, is GAGVSQSPRYKVAKRGQDVALRCDPISGHVSLFWYQQALGQGPEFLTYFQNEAQLDKSGLPSDRFFAERPEGSVSTLKIQRTQQEDSAVYLCASSTERQETQYFGPGTRLLVL.